Described below is a single T cell receptor beta chain sequence and its context. The sample originates from a study of blood T cell repertoires in COVID-19. About the research overall: The United States, Italy and Spain were the sources of the acute and convalescent COVID-19 samples. T cells, B-cell-depleted T cells, or PBMCs provided the cDNA or gDNA that served as material.

Original data processing: It was from reference gene primer amplification that nucleated cell counts were estimated. Here immunoSEQ multiplex PCR was the method, and the copy in TCRdb shows in-frame clones only, minus some. For V, J and clone size, that table is used; D and trimming come from the DNA. The data show tens of thousands of clones, with approximately 84% seen just once and approximately 2.4% held by the top ten. Germline V gene lookup returns CDR1 MNHEY and CDR2 SMNVEV (reference sequence). This CDR3 comprises 14 residues. V trimming: 6 bases; J trimming: 3 bases; junction bases outside the gene matches: 2.

The source is a man aged 50 or older with acute or convalescent COVID-19. The sequencing sample was made of peripheral blood. The rearrangement uses TRBV27 and TRBJ2-2; 9 nucleotides match TRBD2. DNA of the CDR3: TGTGCCAGCAGACGACTAGCGGACACCGGGGAGCTGTTTTTT. Translation gives CASRRLADTGELFF.